This TCR beta chain originates from a study of lymphopenia after photon versus proton radiotherapy. Findings and caveats of the study: Photon-treated patients lost naive T cells and TCR diversity; proton-treated stayed stable. Larger post-nadir TCR diversity loss correlated inversely with survival in deceased patients. After the lymphocyte nadir, photon-treated repertoires showed oligoclonal expansion, especially of CD8+ Temra cells.

The table came from immunoSEQ multiplex PCR; TCRdb's copy has only in-frame clones and leaves some out. The table includes fewer than 25,000 clones, more than 75% detected once. With regard to this clone: Its antigen is not known.

This clonotype originated in a man aged 35 to 55 with gastric cancer. Material: peripheral blood, obtained from a patient treated with photon-based radiotherapy.

The CDR3 DNA reads as TGTGCCAGCAGCTCTGGAGGGCTAGCCACAGATACGCAGTATTTT. Protein: CASSSGGLATDTQYF. V is TRBV7-8 and J is TRBJ2-3; D perhaps matches TRBD2 (6 bases). Germline CDR1 SGHVS, CDR2 FQNEAQ. The V and J ends lost 4 bases and 2 bases respectively, with 13 bases between them. The CDR3 loop spans 15 amino acids.